A selection of T cell receptor beta chains follows, all from one sample in a study of T cell responses to AZD1222 COVID-19 vaccine. Here immunoSEQ multiplex PCR was the method, and the copy in TCRdb shows in-frame clones only, minus some. The sample has fewer than 150,000 clones, more than 85% seen once. The material sequenced was peripheral blood, taken 28 days after the second AZD1222 dose. The receptor set was obtained from an adult who received the AZD1222 COVID-19 vaccine. Both conserved end residues are part of each CDR3. The D gene is left open where the match is weak. Clone sizes are given selectively: once, few, many, or a class where the clone is expanded.

j_call: TRBJ2-7; d_call: .; v_call: TRBV6-6; clone_size: .; cdr3_nt: TGTGCCAGCAACCTCGAGGGGGCGGGGGAGCAGTACTTC; cdr3_aa: CASNLEGAGEQYF
j_call: TRBJ2-2; d_call: .; v_call: TRBV6-4; clone_size: .; cdr3_nt: TGTGCCAGCAGTGCCGGGATCGTCGGGGAGCTGTTTTTT; cdr3_aa: CASSAGIVGELFF
j_call: TRBJ2-7; d_call: .; v_call: TRBV27; clone_size: .; cdr3_nt: TGTGCCAGCAGTGCTCGGGAACACTACGAGCAGTACTTC; cdr3_aa: CASSAREHYEQYF
j_call: TRBJ2-1; d_call: .; v_call: TRBV7-9; clone_size: once; cdr3_nt: TGTGCCAGCTTGTCGGCTAGTGGCTACAATGAGCAGTTCTTC; cdr3_aa: CASLSASGYNEQFF
j_call: TRBJ2-3; d_call: .; v_call: TRBV27; clone_size: .; cdr3_nt: TGTGCCAGCACCACGATGCGAGGTGCGCAGTATTTT; cdr3_aa: CASTTMRGAQYF
j_call: TRBJ2-6; d_call: .; v_call: TRBV5-1; clone_size: .; cdr3_nt: TGCGCCAGCAGCTTGCAAGGCCTCTCTGGGGCCAACGTCCTGACTTTC; cdr3_aa: CASSLQGLSGANVLTF
j_call: TRBJ2-1; d_call: .; v_call: TRBV4-2; clone_size: .; cdr3_nt: TGTGCCAGCAGCCAAACTTCCAGCGACTCCTACAATGAGCAGTTCTTC; cdr3_aa: CASSQTSSDSYNEQFF
j_call: TRBJ1-1; d_call: TRBD1; v_call: TRBV2; clone_size: .; cdr3_nt: TGTGCCAGCCGGGACAGGGGTAACACTGAAGCTTTCTTT; cdr3_aa: CASRDRGNTEAFF
j_call: TRBJ2-7; d_call: TRBD2; v_call: TRBV6-2/TRBV6-3; clone_size: .; cdr3_nt: TGTGCCAGCAGTTACTCCCAGCGGGAGGGCTACGAGCAGTACTTC; cdr3_aa: CASSYSQREGYEQYF
j_call: TRBJ1-2; d_call: .; v_call: TRBV11-2; clone_size: .; cdr3_nt: TGTGCCAGCAGCTTGGCCAGGGCTGGCCAGGGCTACACCTTC; cdr3_aa: CASSLARAGQGYTF
j_call: TRBJ2-6; d_call: TRBD1; v_call: TRBV4-1; clone_size: .; cdr3_nt: TGCGCCAGCAGCCAGACCGGGACAGGGCTAGCCAACGTCCTGACTTTC; cdr3_aa: CASSQTGTGLANVLTF
j_call: TRBJ1-4; d_call: .; v_call: TRBV5-1; clone_size: once; cdr3_nt: TGCGCCAGCAGCTTGGAGGGGGTTAAAAAACTGTTTTTT; cdr3_aa: CASSLEGVKKLFF
j_call: TRBJ2-7; d_call: .; v_call: TRBV2; clone_size: .; cdr3_nt: TGTGCCAGCGGACAGCTTTACGAGCAGTACTTC; cdr3_aa: CASGQLYEQYF
j_call: TRBJ1-2; d_call: TRBD1; v_call: TRBV28; clone_size: once; cdr3_nt: TGTGCCAGCAGTCTGACAGGGGTTGGCTACACCTTC; cdr3_aa: CASSLTGVGYTF
j_call: TRBJ1-2; d_call: .; v_call: TRBV7-2; clone_size: .; cdr3_nt: TGTGCCAGCAGCTTAAGGCAACGGGGGACCGGGGGGGATGGCTACACCTTC; cdr3_aa: CASSLRQRGTGGDGYTF
j_call: TRBJ2-3; d_call: TRBD2; v_call: TRBV7-2; clone_size: .; cdr3_nt: TGTGCCAGCAGCTTAAGGGTTTTAGCGGGAGGCTCAGATACGCAGTATTTT; cdr3_aa: CASSLRVLAGGSDTQYF
j_call: TRBJ1-2; d_call: TRBD1; v_call: TRBV6-5; clone_size: .; cdr3_nt: TGTGCCAGCAGCCCAGGGGGGGGTAACTATGGCTACACCTTC; cdr3_aa: CASSPGGGNYGYTF
j_call: TRBJ1-5; d_call: .; v_call: TRBV24-1; clone_size: .; cdr3_nt: TGTGCCACCAGTGAGTACCTTATCAATCAGCCCCAGCATTTT; cdr3_aa: CATSEYLINQPQHF
j_call: TRBJ2-1; d_call: TRBD2; v_call: TRBV11-2; clone_size: .; cdr3_nt: TGTGCCAGCAGCCGACTAGCGGGAGGGGTTAATGAGCAGTTCTTC; cdr3_aa: CASSRLAGGVNEQFF
j_call: TRBJ1-2; d_call: TRBD1; v_call: TRBV5-4; clone_size: .; cdr3_nt: TGTGCCAGCAGGGGATGGACAGGGCGGGAGGGCTACACCTTC; cdr3_aa: CASRGWTGREGYTF
j_call: TRBJ1-2; d_call: .; v_call: TRBV6-5; clone_size: once; cdr3_nt: TGTGCCAGCAGCGGGGATAACTATGGCTACACCTTC; cdr3_aa: CASSGDNYGYTF
j_call: TRBJ2-3; d_call: TRBD2; v_call: TRBV6-5; clone_size: .; cdr3_nt: TGTGCCAGCCGAAGCGGGAGAACAGATACGCAGTATTTT; cdr3_aa: CASRSGRTDTQYF
j_call: TRBJ2-2; d_call: TRBD2; v_call: TRBV5-3; clone_size: .; cdr3_nt: TGTGCCAGAAGCTTGACCCGACTAGCGGCCAACACCGGGGAGCTGTTTTTT; cdr3_aa: CARSLTRLAANTGELFF
j_call: TRBJ1-5; d_call: .; v_call: TRBV2; clone_size: .; cdr3_nt: TGTGCCAGCAGTGTGGGGCCTTCGCCCCAGCATTTT; cdr3_aa: CASSVGPSPQHF
j_call: TRBJ1-2; d_call: .; v_call: TRBV29-1; clone_size: .; cdr3_nt: TGCAGCGTACCAGGGTCCTATGGCTACACCTTC; cdr3_aa: CSVPGSYGYTF
j_call: TRBJ1-1; d_call: TRBD1; v_call: TRBV11-3; clone_size: .; cdr3_nt: TGTGCCAGCCTTCTCGGACAGGGGAGCACTGAAGCTTTCTTT; cdr3_aa: CASLLGQGSTEAFF
j_call: TRBJ2-3; d_call: .; v_call: TRBV7-9; clone_size: .; cdr3_nt: TGTGCCAGCAGCTTAGTCCAGGGGTTGGATACGCAGTATTTT; cdr3_aa: CASSLVQGLDTQYF
j_call: TRBJ2-5; d_call: .; v_call: TRBV5-1; clone_size: .; cdr3_nt: TGCGCCAGCAGCTTTGCACAAGAGACCCAGTACTTC; cdr3_aa: CASSFAQETQYF
j_call: TRBJ1-2; d_call: .; v_call: TRBV21-1; clone_size: .; cdr3_nt: TGTGCCAGCGCCGCGGCACAGCCCCCTCCTACTCCTGGCTACACCTTC; cdr3_aa: CASAAAQPPPTPGYTF
j_call: TRBJ1-6; d_call: .; v_call: TRBV7-8; clone_size: once; cdr3_nt: TGTGCCAGCGGCCAATTTCGGGATTCACCCCTCCACTTT; cdr3_aa: CASGQFRDSPLHF
j_call: TRBJ1-2; d_call: .; v_call: TRBV11-3; clone_size: .; cdr3_nt: TGTGCCAGCAGCTTAGATGGGGGGCCCTATGGCTACACCTTC; cdr3_aa: CASSLDGGPYGYTF
j_call: TRBJ2-7; d_call: TRBD1; v_call: TRBV11-3; clone_size: .; cdr3_nt: TGTGCCAGCGGCCCAGGACAGGGGTCCTACGAGCAGTACTTC; cdr3_aa: CASGPGQGSYEQYF
j_call: TRBJ1-5; d_call: TRBD1; v_call: TRBV24-1; clone_size: .; cdr3_nt: TGTGCCACCAGTGATCAGACAGGGAGAGAAGGCAATCAGCCCCAGCATTTT; cdr3_aa: CATSDQTGREGNQPQHF
j_call: TRBJ2-1; d_call: TRBD2; v_call: TRBV7-8; clone_size: .; cdr3_nt: TGTGCCAGCAGCTTATTTCCAGCGGGAGAAGATACGAATGAGCAGTTCTTC; cdr3_aa: CASSLFPAGEDTNEQFF
j_call: TRBJ2-7; d_call: TRBD2; v_call: TRBV11-3; clone_size: .; cdr3_nt: TGTGCCAGCAGCCCCCGGACTAGCGGGAGATACTACGAGCAGTACTTC; cdr3_aa: CASSPRTSGRYYEQYF
j_call: TRBJ1-1; d_call: .; v_call: TRBV10-1; clone_size: .; cdr3_nt: TGCGCCAGCAGTGAGAATGGGGAAGCTTTCTTT; cdr3_aa: CASSENGEAFF
j_call: TRBJ2-2; d_call: .; v_call: TRBV11-3; clone_size: once; cdr3_nt: TGTGCCAGCAGCTTCGTGAACACCGGGGAGCTGTTTTTT; cdr3_aa: CASSFVNTGELFF
j_call: TRBJ1-4; d_call: TRBD1; v_call: TRBV2; clone_size: .; cdr3_nt: TGTGCCACAGGACAGGGGAATGAAAAACTGTTTTTT; cdr3_aa: CATGQGNEKLFF
j_call: TRBJ2-7; d_call: .; v_call: TRBV7-3; clone_size: .; cdr3_nt: TGTGCCAGCAGCTCAAGACGGAGCTCCTACGAGCAGTACTTC; cdr3_aa: CASSSRRSSYEQYF
j_call: TRBJ2-3; d_call: TRBD1; v_call: TRBV11-2; clone_size: .; cdr3_nt: TGTGCCAGCAGCTTATTGACAGGGGGCGAAGATACGCAGTATTTT; cdr3_aa: CASSLLTGGEDTQYF
j_call: TRBJ2-7; d_call: TRBD1; v_call: TRBV5-5; clone_size: .; cdr3_nt: TGTGCCAGCAGCCAGGGACAGGGTGGCAAGCAGTACTTC; cdr3_aa: CASSQGQGGKQYF
j_call: TRBJ1-1; d_call: .; v_call: TRBV12-3/TRBV12-4; clone_size: .; cdr3_nt: TGTGCCAGCAGTTTAGCGATGGCTGAAGCTTTCTTT; cdr3_aa: CASSLAMAEAFF
j_call: TRBJ1-2; d_call: .; v_call: TRBV4-1; clone_size: .; cdr3_nt: TGCGCCAGCAGCCAAGCGGGGGGGGATTGGACGGGCTACACCTTC; cdr3_aa: CASSQAGGDWTGYTF
j_call: TRBJ1-1; d_call: .; v_call: TRBV13; clone_size: .; cdr3_nt: TGTGCCAGCAGCTTAAAGGCGGTAGGTGCTGAAGCTTTCTTT; cdr3_aa: CASSLKAVGAEAFF